This T cell receptor (beta chain) comes out of a study of blood T cells in healthy people across ages. Combining a sample-barcoded 5' primer with a J-beta primer mix, a second PCR ran for roughly 7 to 11 cycles. TCRdb itself ran the 5' RACE reads through MiXCR, one entry per CDR3 protein. Here the sample spans over a million distinct CDR3 sequences, less than 45% being singletons. Sequencing used blood. This sequence was found in a woman between 18 and 29 years old in good health.

The CDR3 here is CASSVVASTDTQYF. CDR3 sequence (DNA): TGTGCCAGCAGCGTAGTGGCTAGCACAGATACGCAGTATTTT. The chain has TRBV7-2 and TRBJ2-3; D is unclear. Trimming left V 5 bases short and J 0 bases short, with 9 bases between. This CDR3 spans 14 amino acids. The V gene's germline CDR1 is SGHTA and CDR2 FQGNSA.